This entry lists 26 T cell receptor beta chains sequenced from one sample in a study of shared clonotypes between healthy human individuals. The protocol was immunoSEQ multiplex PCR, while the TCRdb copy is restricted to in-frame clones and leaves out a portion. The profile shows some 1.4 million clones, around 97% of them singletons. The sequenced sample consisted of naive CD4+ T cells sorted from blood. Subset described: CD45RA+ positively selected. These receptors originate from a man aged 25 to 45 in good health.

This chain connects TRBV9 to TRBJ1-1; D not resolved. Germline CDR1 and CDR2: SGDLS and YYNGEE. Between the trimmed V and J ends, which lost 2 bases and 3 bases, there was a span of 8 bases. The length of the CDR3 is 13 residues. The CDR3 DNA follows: TGTGCCAGCAGCGTCCTCTGGGACACTGAAGCTTTCTTT. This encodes CASSVLWDTEAFF. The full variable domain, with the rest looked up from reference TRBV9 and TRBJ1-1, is DSGVTQTPKHLITATGQRVTLRCSPRSGDLSVYWYQQSLDQGLQFLIQYYNGEERAKGNILERFSAQQFPDLHSELNLSSLELGDSALYFCASSVLWDTEAFFGQGTRLTVV.

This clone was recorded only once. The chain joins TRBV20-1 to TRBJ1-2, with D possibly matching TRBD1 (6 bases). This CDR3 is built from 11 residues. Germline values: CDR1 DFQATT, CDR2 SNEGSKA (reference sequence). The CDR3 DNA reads TGCAGGGCGACAGGTTACTATGGCTACACCTTC. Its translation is CRATGYYGYTF.

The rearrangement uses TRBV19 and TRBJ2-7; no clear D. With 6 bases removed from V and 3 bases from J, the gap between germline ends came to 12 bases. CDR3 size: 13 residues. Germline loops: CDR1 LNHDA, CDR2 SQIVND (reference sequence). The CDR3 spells CASSPDVLYEQYF. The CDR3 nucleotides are TGTGCCAGTAGCCCCGACGTCCTCTACGAGCAGTACTTC.

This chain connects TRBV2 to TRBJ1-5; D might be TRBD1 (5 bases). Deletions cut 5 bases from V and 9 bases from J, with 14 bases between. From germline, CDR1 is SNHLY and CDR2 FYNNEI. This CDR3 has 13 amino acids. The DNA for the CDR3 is TGTGCCAGCAGTACAGGTGTCCGGAGGCCCCAGCATTTT. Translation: CASSTGVRRPQHF.

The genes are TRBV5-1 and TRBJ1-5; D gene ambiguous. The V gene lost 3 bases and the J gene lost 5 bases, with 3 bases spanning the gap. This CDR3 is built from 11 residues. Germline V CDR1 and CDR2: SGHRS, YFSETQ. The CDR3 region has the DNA TGCGCCAGCAGCTCTTATCAGCCCCAGCATTTT. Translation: CASSSYQPQHF. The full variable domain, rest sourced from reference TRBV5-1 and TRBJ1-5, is KAGVTQTPRYLIKTRGQQVTLSCSPISGHRSVSWYQQTPGQGLQFLFEYFSETQRNKGNFPGRFSGRQFSNSRSEMNVSTLELGDSALYLCASSSYQPQHFGDGTRLSIL.

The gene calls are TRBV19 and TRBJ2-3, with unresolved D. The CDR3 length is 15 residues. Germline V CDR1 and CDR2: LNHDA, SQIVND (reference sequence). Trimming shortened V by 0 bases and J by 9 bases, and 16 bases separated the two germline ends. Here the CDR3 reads CASSIDPSPRWTQYF. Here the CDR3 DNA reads TGTGCCAGTAGTATAGATCCCTCCCCTAGGTGGACGCAGTATTTT.

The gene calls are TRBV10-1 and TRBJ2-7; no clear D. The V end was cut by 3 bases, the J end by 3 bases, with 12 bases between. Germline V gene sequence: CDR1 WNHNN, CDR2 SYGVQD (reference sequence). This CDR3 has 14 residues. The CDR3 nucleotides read TGCGCCAGCAGTGAACCGGCCAGTCACTACGAGCAGTACTTC. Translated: CASSEPASHYEQYF.

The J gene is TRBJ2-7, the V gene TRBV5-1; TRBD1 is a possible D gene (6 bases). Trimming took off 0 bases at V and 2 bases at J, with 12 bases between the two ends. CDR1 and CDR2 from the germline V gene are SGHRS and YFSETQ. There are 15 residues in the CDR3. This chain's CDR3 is CASSLGGRGAYEQYF. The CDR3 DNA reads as TGCGCCAGCAGCTTGGGGGGCAGGGGTGCCTACGAGCAGTACTTC.

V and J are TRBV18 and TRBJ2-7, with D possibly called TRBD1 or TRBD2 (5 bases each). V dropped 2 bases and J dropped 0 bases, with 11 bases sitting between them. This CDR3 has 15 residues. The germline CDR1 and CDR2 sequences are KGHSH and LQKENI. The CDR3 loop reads CASSPGTVSSYEQYF. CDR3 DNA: TGTGCCAGCTCACCAGGGACCGTCAGCTCCTACGAGCAGTACTTC.

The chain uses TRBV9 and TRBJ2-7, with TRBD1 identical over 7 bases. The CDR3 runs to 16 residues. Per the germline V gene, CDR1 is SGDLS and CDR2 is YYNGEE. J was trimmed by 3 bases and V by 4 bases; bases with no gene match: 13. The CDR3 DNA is TGTGCCAGCAGCCCAAGGGGTGGGACAGCCCGCTACGAGCAGTACTTC. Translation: CASSPRGGTARYEQYF.

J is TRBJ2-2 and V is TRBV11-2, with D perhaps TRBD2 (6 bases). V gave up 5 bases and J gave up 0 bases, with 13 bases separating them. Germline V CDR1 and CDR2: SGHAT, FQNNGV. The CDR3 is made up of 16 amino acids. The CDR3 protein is CASSNRGTANTGELFF. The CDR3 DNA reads TGTGCCAGCAGCAACCGCGGGACCGCGAACACCGGGGAGCTGTTTTTT.

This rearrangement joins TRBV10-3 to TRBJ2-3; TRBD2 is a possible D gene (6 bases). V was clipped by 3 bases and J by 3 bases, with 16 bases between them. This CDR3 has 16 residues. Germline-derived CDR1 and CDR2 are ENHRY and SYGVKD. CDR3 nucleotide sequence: TGTGCCATCAGTGAACCGGACTACCGAAGGACAGATACGCAGTATTTT. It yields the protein CAISEPDYRRTDTQYF.

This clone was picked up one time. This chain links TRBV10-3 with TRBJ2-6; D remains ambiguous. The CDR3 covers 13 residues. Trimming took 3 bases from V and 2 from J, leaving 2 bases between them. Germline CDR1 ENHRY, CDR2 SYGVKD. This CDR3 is CAISETGANVLTF. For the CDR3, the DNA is TGTGCCATCAGTGAAACTGGGGCCAACGTCCTGACTTTC.

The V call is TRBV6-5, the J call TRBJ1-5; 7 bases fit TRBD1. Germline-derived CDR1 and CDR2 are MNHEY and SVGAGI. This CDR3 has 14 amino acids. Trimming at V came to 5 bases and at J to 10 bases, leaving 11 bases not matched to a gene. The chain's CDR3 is CASSTGVPNLPQHF. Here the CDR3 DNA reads TGTGCCAGCAGTACAGGGGTCCCCAATCTACCCCAGCATTTT.

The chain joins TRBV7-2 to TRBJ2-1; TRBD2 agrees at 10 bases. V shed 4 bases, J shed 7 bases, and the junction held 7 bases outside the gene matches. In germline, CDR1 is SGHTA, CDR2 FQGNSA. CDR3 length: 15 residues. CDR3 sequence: CASSSLAGVTNEQFF. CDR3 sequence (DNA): TGTGCCAGCAGCTCGCTAGCGGGAGTGACGAATGAGCAGTTCTTC.

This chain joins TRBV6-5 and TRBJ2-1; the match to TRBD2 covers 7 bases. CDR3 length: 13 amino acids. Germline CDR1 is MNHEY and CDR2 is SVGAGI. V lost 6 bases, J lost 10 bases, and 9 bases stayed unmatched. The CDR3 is CASRERGPGEQFF. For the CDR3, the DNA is TGTGCCAGCAGGGAGCGGGGTCCGGGCGAGCAGTTCTTC.

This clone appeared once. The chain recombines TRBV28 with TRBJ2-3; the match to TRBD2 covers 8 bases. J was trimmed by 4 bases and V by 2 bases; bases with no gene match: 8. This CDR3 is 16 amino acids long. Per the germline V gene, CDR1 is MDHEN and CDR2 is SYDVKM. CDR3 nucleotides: TGTGCCAGCAGTTTAGGCCGTCTGACTAGCGCAGATACGCAGTATTTT. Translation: CASSLGRLTSADTQYF.

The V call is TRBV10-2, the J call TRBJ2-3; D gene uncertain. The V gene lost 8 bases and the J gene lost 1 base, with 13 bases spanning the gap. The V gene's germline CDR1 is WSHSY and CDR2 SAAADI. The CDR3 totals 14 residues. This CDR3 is CASSPPIGTDTQYF. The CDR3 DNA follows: TGCGCCAGCTCTCCCCCGATAGGCACAGATACGCAGTATTTT.

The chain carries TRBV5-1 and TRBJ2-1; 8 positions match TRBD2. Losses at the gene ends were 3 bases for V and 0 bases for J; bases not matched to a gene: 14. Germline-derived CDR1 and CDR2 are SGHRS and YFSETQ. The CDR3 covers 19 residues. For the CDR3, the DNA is TGCGCCAGCAGCTCCGGACTAGCCATACCAAGCCGCTCCTACAATGAGCAGTTCTTC. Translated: CASSSGLAIPSRSYNEQFF.

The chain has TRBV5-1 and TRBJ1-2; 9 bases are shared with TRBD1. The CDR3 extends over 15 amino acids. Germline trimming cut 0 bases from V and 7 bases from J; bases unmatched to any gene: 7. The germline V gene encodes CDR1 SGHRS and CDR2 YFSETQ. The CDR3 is CASSLVGDRVFGYTF. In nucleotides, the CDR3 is TGCGCCAGCAGCTTGGTGGGGGACAGGGTATTTGGCTACACCTTC.

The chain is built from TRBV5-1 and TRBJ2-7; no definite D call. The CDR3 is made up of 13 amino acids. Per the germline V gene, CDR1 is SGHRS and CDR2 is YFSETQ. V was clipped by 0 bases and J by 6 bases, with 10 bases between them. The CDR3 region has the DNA TGCGCCAGCAGCTTGGAAGCCTGGAGCGAGCAGTACTTC. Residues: CASSLEAWSEQYF.

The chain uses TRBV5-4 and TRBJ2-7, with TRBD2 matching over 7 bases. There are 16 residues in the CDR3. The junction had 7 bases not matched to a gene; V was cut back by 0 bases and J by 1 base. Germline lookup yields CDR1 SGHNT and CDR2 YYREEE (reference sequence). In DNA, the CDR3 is TGTGCCAGCAGCTTGGATTTAGCTAGCGGATCCTACGAGCAGTACTTC. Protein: CASSLDLASGSYEQYF.

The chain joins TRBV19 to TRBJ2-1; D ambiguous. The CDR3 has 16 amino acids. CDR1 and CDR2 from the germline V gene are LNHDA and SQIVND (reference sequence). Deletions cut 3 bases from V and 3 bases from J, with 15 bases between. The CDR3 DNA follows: TGTGCCAGTAGTATGGGTCAGCCACCTAACTACAATGAGCAGTTCTTC. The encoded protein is CASSMGQPPNYNEQFF.

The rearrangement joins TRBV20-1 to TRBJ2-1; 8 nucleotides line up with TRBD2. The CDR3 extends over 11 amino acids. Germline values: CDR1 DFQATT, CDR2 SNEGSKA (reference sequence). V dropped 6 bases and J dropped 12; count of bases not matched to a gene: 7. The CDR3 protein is CSALGLAWQFF. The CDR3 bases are TGCAGTGCCCTAGGACTAGCCTGGCAGTTCTTC.

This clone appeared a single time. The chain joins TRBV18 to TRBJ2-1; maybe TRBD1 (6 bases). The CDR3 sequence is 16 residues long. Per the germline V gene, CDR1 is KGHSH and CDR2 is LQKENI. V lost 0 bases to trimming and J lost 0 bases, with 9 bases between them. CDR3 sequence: CASSPPKQGSYNEQFF. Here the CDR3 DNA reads TGTGCCAGCTCACCACCCAAACAGGGCTCCTACAATGAGCAGTTCTTC.

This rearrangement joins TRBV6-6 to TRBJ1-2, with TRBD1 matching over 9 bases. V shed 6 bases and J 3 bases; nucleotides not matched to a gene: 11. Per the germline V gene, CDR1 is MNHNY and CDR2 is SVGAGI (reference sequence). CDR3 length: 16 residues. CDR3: CASSILWDRDHYGYTF. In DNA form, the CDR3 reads TGTGCCAGCAGCATACTTTGGGACAGGGATCACTATGGCTACACCTTC.